This T cell receptor (beta chain) was retrieved from a study of identical twins. CDR3 length: 16 residues. Germline-derived CDR1 and CDR2 are SEHNR and FQNEAQ (reference sequence). A word on this clonotype: The germline gene is not matched at one end of the junction; a read error may be the cause.

TCRdb recomputed calls from the 5' RACE reads with MiXCR, one row per CDR3 protein. The sample includes 450,000 or so distinct CDR3 sequences, about a fifth of them seen just once. Sequences were obtained from naive T cells sorted from blood. The rearrangement links TRBV7-9 to TRBJ2-7; D remains ambiguous. The receptor was derived from a man between 50 and 59 years old in good health. Here the CDR3 reads CASRPRRTQVSHEQYF. DNA for the CDR3: TGTGCCAGCAGGCCGCGGCGTACCCAGGTCTCCCACGAGCAGTACTTC. The full variable domain, with the rest looked up from reference TRBV7-9 and TRBJ2-7, is DTGVSQNPRHKITKRGQNVTFRCDPISEHNRLYWYRQTLGQGPEFLTYFQNEAQLEKSRLLSDRFSAERPKGSFSTLEIQRTEQGDSAMYLCASRPRRTQVSHEQYFGPGTRLTVT.